Sequencing of this T cell receptor (beta chain) was carried out in a study of early T cells in non-severe SARS-CoV-2 infection. Across the whole study: From unsorted whole blood, bulk RNA was sequenced, and the chains remained unpaired. Findings and caveats of the study: A preference for anti-spike CD8 responses marked VDJdb matching, which missed private and CD4 specificities.

TCRdb called the 5' RACE reads again in MiXCR, with one record for every CDR3 protein. Among some 32,000 distinct CDR3 sequences listed, 6.6% were seen once. V was trimmed by 1 base and J by 5 bases, leaving 15 bases between them. Looked up from germline, CDR1 is KGHSH and CDR2 is LQKENI. The CDR3 is 16 residues long. This clonotype was seen at least ten times. The antigen remains unidentified. This TCR came from an adult who was a healthcare worker with PCR-confirmed SARS-CoV-2 infection or an uninfected control (not recorded which). What was sequenced was whole blood. This chain joins TRBV18 and TRBJ2-1; D is unclear. The CDR3 region has the DNA TGTGCCAGCTCACCACGGGGTCTTTTCGACGACAATGAGCAGTTCTTC. Translation gives CASSPRGLFDDNEQFF.